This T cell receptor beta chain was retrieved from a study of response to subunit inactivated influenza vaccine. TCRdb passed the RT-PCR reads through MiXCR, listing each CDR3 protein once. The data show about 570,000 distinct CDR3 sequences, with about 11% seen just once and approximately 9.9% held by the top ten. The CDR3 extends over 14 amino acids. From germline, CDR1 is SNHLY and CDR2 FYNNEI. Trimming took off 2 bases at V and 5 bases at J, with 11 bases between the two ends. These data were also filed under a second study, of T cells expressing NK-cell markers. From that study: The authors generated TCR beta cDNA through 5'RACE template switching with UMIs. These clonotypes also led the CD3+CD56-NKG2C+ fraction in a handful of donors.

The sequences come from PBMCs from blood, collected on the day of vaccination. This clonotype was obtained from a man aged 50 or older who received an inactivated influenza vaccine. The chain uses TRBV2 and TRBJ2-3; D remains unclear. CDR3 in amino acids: CASSESGLGDTQYF. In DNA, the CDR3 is TGTGCCAGCAGTGAATCCGGGTTAGGAGATACGCAGTATTTT.